Listed here are 9 T cell receptor beta chains from one sample, sequenced in a study of blood T cell repertoires in COVID-19. Profiled with immunoSEQ multiplex PCR; TCRdb holds only in-frame clones, not every one. Counted here are 55,000 to 75,000 clones, about three quarters occurring once; the ten biggest clones make up under 30%. Sequenced input: peripheral blood. The receptors come from a human donor in a cohort sampled during active COVID-19.

A single count supports this clone. The gene calls are TRBV5-4 and TRBJ2-1; 10 bases line up with TRBD2. The germline gives CDR1 SGHNT, CDR2 YYREEE (reference sequence). The V segment lost 4 bases and the J segment 4 bases; nucleotides outside the gene matches: 5. The CDR3 covers 15 residues. The CDR3 loop is CASSVSSGSYNEQFF. The CDR3 nucleotides are TGTGCCAGCAGCGTCTCTAGCGGGAGTTACAATGAGCAGTTCTTC.

This clone was seen only a few times. The rearrangement joins TRBV7-9 to TRBJ2-7; 10 nucleotides align to TRBD2. CDR3 length: 15 residues. V gave up 7 bases and J gave up 1 base; unmatched junction bases: 7. Germline assignment: CDR1 SEHNR and CDR2 FQNEAQ (reference sequence). In DNA, the CDR3 is TGTGCCAGCACGACCGGGACTAGCGTTTCCTACGAGCAGTACTTC. It codes for CASTTGTSVSYEQYF.

This clone was detected a few times. The chain links TRBV7-8 to TRBJ2-5, with TRBD1 matching over 8 bases. The CDR3 contains 14 residues. J gave up 5 bases and V 5 bases, and 7 bases lay outside the gene matches. Germline CDR1 is SGHVS and CDR2 is FQNEAQ. CDR3 DNA sequence: TGTGCCAGCAGCAACGGACAGGGTGGGGAGACCCAGTACTTC. Its translation: CASSNGQGGETQYF.

The CDR3 protein is CASSKAHGRGINTGELFF. CDR3 DNA sequence: TGTGCCAGCAGCAAAGCCCACGGAAGGGGGATAAATACCGGGGAGCTGTTTTTT. The chain joins TRBV21-1 to TRBJ2-2; the table's D call, TRBD1, was not checked against the DNA. TRBV21-1 constitutes a pseudogene. This CDR3 has 18 amino acids.

V usage is TRBV7-9 and J usage is TRBJ2-1; 8 nucleotides align to TRBD2. Germline V gives CDR1 SEHNR, CDR2 FQNEAQ (reference sequence). V lost 1 base and J lost 7; bases outside the gene matches: 6. The CDR3 contains 15 residues. CDR3 amino acids: CASSLVLAGLNEQFF. In DNA, the CDR3 is TGTGCCAGCAGCTTAGTTCTAGCGGGTCTAAATGAGCAGTTCTTC.

This CDR3 is CASSPLQGTEQFF. DNA of the CDR3: TGTGCCAGTTCCCCTTTACAGGGTACAGAGCAGTTCTTC. V usage is TRBV19 and J usage is TRBJ2-1, with D maybe TRBD1 (6 bases). Trimming left V 8 bases short and J 10 bases short, with 18 bases between. This CDR3 region has 13 residues. The germline CDR1 and CDR2 sequences are LNHDA and SQIVND (reference sequence).

The gene calls are TRBV19 and TRBJ2-7; TRBD1 is a possible D gene (6 bases). This CDR3 region has 15 residues. CDR1 and CDR2 (germline): LNHDA, SQIVND (reference sequence). Trimming left V 5 bases short and J 2 bases short, with 16 bases between. The CDR3 protein is CASSPRERDTYEQYF. The CDR3 region has the DNA TGTGCCAGTAGTCCCCGTGAGAGGGACACCTACGAGCAGTACTTC.

The V and J genes are TRBV27 and TRBJ2-3; TRBD2 agrees at 14 bases. The trim removed 2 bases at V and 8 bases at J, leaving 9 bases unmatched. CDR3 length equals 17 residues. Looked up from germline, CDR1 is MNHEY and CDR2 is SMNVEV (reference sequence). CDR3 amino acids: CASSLPGLAGAAGTQYF. Written as DNA, the CDR3 is TGTGCCAGCAGTTTACCGGGACTAGCGGGGGCCGCAGGTACGCAGTATTTT.

The J gene is TRBJ1-5, the V gene TRBV5-1, with 7 bases identical to TRBD1. The CDR3 runs to 13 residues. Germline CDR1 and CDR2: SGHRS and YFSETQ. V shed 4 bases and J 9 bases; nucleotides not matched to a gene: 7. Here the CDR3 reads CASSVTGEAPQHF. In DNA, the CDR3 is TGCGCCAGCAGCGTCACAGGGGAAGCGCCCCAGCATTTT.